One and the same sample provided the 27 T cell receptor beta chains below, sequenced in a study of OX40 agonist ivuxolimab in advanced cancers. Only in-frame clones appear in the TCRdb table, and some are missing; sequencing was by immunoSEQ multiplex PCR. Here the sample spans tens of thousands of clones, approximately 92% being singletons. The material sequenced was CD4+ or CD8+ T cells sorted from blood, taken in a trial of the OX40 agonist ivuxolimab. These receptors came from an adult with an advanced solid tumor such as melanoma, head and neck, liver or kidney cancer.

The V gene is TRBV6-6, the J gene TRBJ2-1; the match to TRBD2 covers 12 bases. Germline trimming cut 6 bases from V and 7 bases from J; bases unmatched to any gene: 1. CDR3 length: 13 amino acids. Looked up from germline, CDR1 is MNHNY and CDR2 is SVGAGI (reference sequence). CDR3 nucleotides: TGTGCCAGCAGAACTAGCGGGGGGAATGAGCAGTTCTTC. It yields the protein CASRTSGGNEQFF.

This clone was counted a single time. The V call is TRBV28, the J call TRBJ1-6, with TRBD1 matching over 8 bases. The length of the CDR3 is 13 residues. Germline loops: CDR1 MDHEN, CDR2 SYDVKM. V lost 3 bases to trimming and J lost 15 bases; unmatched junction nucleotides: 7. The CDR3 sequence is CASSFSDRAVLHF. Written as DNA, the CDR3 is TGTGCCAGCAGTTTCTCGGACAGGGCGGTCCTCCACTTT.

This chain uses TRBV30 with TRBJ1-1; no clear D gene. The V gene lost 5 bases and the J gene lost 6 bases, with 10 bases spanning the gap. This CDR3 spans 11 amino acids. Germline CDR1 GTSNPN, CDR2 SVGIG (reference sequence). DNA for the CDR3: TGTGCCTGGGGGGATGGGGCTGAAGCTTTCTTT. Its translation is CAWGDGAEAFF.

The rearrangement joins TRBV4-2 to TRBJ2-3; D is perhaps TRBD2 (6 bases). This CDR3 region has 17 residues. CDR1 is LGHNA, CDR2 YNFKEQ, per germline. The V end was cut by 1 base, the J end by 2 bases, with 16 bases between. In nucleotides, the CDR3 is TGTGCCAGCAGCCAAGGTTCGGGCGCTAGCGCCACAGATACGCAGTATTTT. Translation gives CASSQGSGASATDTQYF.

In DNA, the CDR3 is TGTGCCAGCGGGCGAGGACTAGCGGGGCGTATATCCTACAATGAGCAGTTCTTC. Translating gives CASGRGLAGRISYNEQFF. The chain has TRBV21-1 and TRBJ2-1; the table assigns TRBD2, which was not confirmed against the DNA. TRBV21-1 is a listed pseudogene. CDR3 length equals 18 residues.

CDR3 in DNA: TGCGCCAGCAGCCAAGAACGGGGAGGGTCCCAGCATTTT. The encoded protein is CASSQERGGSQHF. The J gene is TRBJ1-5, the V gene TRBV4-1; D is ambiguous. Trimming removed 0 bases at V and 11 bases at J, with 11 bases between. This CDR3 is 13 amino acids long. From germline, CDR1 is MGHRA and CDR2 YSYEKL.

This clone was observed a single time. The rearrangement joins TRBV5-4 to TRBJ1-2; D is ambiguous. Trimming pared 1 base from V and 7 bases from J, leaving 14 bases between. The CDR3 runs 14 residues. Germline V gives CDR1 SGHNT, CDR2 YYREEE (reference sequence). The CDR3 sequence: CASSLWGSPGGYTF. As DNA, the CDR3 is TGTGCCAGCAGCTTGTGGGGATCTCCCGGTGGCTACACCTTC.

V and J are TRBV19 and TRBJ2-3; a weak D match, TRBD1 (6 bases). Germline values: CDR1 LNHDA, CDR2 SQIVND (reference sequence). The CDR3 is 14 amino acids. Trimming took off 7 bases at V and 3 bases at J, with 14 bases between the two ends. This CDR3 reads CASKGTLSTDTQYF. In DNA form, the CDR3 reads TGTGCCAGTAAGGGGACATTATCAACAGATACGCAGTATTTT.

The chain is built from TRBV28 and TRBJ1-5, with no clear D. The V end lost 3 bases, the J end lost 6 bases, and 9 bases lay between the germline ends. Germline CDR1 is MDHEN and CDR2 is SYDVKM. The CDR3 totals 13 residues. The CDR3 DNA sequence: TGTGCCAGCAGTTTTTACTCCGCTCAGCCCCAGCATTTT. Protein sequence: CASSFYSAQPQHF.

In DNA form, the CDR3 reads TGTGCCAGTAGTATATCCTCCGGGACCGGGGCCAAAAACATTCAGTACTTC. Encoded protein: CASSISSGTGAKNIQYF. The rearrangement joins TRBV19 to TRBJ2-4, with D perhaps matching TRBD1 or TRBD2 (5 bases each). The ends were cut back, 2 bases at V and 1 base at J, with 15 bases in the middle. Germline CDR1 reads LNHDA; CDR2 reads SQIVND (reference sequence). This CDR3 has 17 residues.

CDR3 DNA: TGTGCCAGCAGCTTCGGCGGGGGAGACTACGAGCAGTACTTC. Encoded protein: CASSFGGGDYEQYF. The chain combines TRBV7-2 with TRBJ2-7; TRBD2 agrees at 7 bases. J gave up 3 bases and V 3 bases, and 5 bases lay outside the gene matches. The CDR3 contains 14 residues. The V gene's germline CDR1 is SGHTA and CDR2 FQGNSA. Full variable domain (rest looked up from reference TRBV7-2 and TRBJ2-7): GAGVSQSPSNKVTEKGKDVELRCDPISGHTALYWYRQSLGQGLEFLIYFQGNSAPDKSGLPSDRFSAERTGGSVSTLTIQRTQQEDSAVYLCASSFGGGDYEQYFGPGTRLTVT.

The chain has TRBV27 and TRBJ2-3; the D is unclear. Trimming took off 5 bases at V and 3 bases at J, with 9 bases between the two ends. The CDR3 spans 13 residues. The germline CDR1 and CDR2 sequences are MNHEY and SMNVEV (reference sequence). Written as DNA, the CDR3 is TGTGCCAGCAGTCGTCAGGTTACAGATACGCAGTATTTT. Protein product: CASSRQVTDTQYF.

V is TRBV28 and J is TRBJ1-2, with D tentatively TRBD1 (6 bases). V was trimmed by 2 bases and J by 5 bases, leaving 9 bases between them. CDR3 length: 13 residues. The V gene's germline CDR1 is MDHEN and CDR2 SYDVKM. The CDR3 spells CASSLGTRYGYTF. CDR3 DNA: TGTGCCAGCAGTTTAGGGACACGGTATGGCTACACCTTC.

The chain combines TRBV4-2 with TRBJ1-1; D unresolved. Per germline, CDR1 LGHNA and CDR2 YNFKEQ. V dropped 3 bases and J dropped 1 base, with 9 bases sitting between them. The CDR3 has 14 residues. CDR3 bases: TGTGCCAGCAGCCAGGACGACGAGAACACTGAAGCTTTCTTT. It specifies CASSQDDENTEAFF.

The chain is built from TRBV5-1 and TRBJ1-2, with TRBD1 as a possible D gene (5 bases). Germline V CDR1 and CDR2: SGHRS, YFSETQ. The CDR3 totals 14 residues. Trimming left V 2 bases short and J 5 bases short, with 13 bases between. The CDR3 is CASSFTGLLYGYTF. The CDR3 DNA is TGCGCCAGCAGCTTTACGGGACTTCTTTATGGCTACACCTTC.

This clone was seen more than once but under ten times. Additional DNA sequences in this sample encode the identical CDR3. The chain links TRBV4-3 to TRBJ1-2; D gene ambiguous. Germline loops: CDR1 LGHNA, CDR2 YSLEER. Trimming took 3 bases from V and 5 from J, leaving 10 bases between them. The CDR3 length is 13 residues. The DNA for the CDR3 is TGCGCCAGCAGCCAGGCCCTACAATATGGCTACACCTTC. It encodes CASSQALQYGYTF.

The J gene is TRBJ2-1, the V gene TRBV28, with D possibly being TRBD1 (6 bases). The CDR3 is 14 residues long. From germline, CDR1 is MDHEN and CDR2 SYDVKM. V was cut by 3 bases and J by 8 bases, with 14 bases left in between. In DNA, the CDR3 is TGTGCCAGCAGTTTCCGGGGACAAGTTTATGAGCAGTTCTTC. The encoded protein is CASSFRGQVYEQFF.

As DNA, the CDR3 is TGTGCCAGCAGTTTCTTCTCTGGGGCCAACGTCCTGACTTTC. This codes for CASSFFSGANVLTF. The gene calls are TRBV6-5 and TRBJ2-6; no clear D gene. CDR3 length: 14 residues. Trimming cost V 4 bases and J 0 bases, with 4 bases left between them. Per germline, CDR1 MNHEY and CDR2 SVGAGI.

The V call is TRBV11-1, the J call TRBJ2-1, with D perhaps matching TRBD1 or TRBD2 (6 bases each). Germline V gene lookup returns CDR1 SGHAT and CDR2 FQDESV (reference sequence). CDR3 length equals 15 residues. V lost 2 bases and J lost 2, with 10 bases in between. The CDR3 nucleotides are TGTGCCAGCAGCTTACGGAGGGGGACCTACAATGAGCAGTTCTTC. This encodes CASSLRRGTYNEQFF.

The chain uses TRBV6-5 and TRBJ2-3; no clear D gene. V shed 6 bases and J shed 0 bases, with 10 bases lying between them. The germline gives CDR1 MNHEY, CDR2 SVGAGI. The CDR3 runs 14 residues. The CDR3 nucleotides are TGTGCCAGCAGCCCTGGGTATAGCACAGATACGCAGTATTTT. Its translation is CASSPGYSTDTQYF.

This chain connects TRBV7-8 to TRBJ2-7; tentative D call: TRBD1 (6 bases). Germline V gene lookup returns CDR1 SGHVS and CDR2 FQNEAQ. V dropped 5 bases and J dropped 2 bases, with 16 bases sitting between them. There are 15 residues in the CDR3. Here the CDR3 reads CASSPRGDIAYEQYV. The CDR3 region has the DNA TGTGCCAGCAGCCCACGTGGGGACATCGCCTACGAGCAGTACGTC.

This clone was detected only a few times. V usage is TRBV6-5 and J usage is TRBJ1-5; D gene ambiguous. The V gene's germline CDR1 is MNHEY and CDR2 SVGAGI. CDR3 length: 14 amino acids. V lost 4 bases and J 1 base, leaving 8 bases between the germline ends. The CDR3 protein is CASSSLRSNQPQHF. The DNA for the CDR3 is TGTGCCAGCAGTTCCTTACGGAGCAATCAGCCCCAGCATTTT.

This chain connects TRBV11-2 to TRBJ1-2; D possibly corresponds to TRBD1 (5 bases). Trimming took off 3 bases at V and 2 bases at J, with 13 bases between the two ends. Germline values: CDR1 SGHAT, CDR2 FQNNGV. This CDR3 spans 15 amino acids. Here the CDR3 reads CASSLGPTENYGYTF. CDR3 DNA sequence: TGTGCCAGCAGCTTGGGGCCGACAGAAAACTATGGCTACACCTTC.

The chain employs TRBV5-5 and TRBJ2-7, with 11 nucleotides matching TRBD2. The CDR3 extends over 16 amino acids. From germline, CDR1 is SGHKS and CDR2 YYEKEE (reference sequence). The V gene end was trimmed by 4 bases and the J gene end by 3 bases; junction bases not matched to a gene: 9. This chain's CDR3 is CASSQKSSGRNYEQYV. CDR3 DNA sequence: TGTGCCAGCAGCCAGAAATCTAGCGGGAGGAACTACGAGCAGTACGTC.

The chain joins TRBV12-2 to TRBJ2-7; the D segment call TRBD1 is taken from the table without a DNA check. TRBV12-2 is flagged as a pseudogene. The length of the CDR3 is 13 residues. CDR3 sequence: CASRLTTIYEQYV. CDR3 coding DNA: TGTGCAAGTCGCCTGACAACAATCTACGAGCAGTACGTC.

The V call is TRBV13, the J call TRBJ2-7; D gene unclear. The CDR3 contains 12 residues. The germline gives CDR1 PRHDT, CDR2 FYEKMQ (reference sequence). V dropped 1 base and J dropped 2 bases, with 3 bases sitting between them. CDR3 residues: CASSLVTYEQYF. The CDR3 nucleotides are TGTGCCAGCAGCTTAGTGACCTACGAGCAGTACTTC.

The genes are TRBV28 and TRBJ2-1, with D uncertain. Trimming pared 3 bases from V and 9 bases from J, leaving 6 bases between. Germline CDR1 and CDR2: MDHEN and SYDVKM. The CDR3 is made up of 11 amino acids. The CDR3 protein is CASSFTIEQFF. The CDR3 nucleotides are TGTGCCAGCAGTTTCACCATTGAGCAGTTCTTC. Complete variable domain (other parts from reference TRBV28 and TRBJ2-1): DVKVTQSSRYLVKRTGEKVFLECVQDMDHENMFWYRQDPGLGLRLIYFSYDVKMKEKGDIPEGYSVSREKKERFSLILESASTNQTSMYLCASSFTIEQFFGPGTRLTVL.